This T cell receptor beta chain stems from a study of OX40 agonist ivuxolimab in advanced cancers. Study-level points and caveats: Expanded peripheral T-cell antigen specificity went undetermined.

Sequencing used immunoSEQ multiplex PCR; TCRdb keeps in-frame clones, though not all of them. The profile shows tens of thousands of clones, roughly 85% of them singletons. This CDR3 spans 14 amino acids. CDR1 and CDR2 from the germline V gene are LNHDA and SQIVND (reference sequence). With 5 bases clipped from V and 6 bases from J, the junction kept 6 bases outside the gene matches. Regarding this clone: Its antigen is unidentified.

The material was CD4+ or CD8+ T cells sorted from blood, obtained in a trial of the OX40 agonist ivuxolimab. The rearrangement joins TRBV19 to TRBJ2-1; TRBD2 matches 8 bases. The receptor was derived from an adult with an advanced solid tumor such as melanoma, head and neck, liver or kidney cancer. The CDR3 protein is CASSFGTSLNEQFF. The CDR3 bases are TGTGCCAGTAGTTTCGGGACTAGTCTCAATGAGCAGTTCTTC.